The entry that follows covers one T cell receptor (beta chain) sequence. V was clipped by 5 bases and J by 5 bases; unmatched bases: 8. CDR1 and CDR2 from the germline V gene are LNHDA and SQIVND (reference sequence). The CDR3 has 14 residues. The data originate from a study of blood T cell repertoires in COVID-19. Original processing methods: Nucleated cell counts were estimated from reference gene primer amplification. The table came from immunoSEQ multiplex PCR; TCRdb's copy has only in-frame clones and leaves some out. V and J calls and clone size are as listed in that table; D and trimming were resolved from the DNA. The repertoire holds around 300,000 clones, 86% seen once, with roughly 3% in the top ten. Recruitment covered about two dozen US areas and drew participants whose ages spanned about 18 to 100 years.

The J gene is TRBJ1-1, the V gene TRBV19, with 7 bases matching TRBD1. The sequence was collected from a woman under 30 who had recovered from COVID-19. Source material: PBMCs or T cells enriched from blood (not recorded which). The CDR3: CASSPRTGGTEAFF. The CDR3 DNA reads TGTGCCAGTAGTCCTCGGACAGGAGGTACTGAAGCTTTCTTT.